Listed below are T cell receptor beta chains from one sample, sequenced in a study of blood T cells in healthy people across ages. TCRdb ran MiXCR on the 5' RACE reads and lists one entry per CDR3 protein. The sample lists 700,000 to 1,000,000 distinct CDR3 sequences; under 45% were seen once. The sequenced sample was blood. These receptor sequences come from a man in his fifties or sixties in good health. The CDR3 runs from the conserved cysteine through the conserved F or W.

TRBJ1-2 TRBV3-1 CASSRQALGGHTF
TRBJ2-3 TRBV12-3/TRBV12-4 CASSAGQGGTDTQYF
TRBJ1-1 TRBV6-1 CASSEDRGDTEAFF
. TRBV28 CASIRTGGDEQYF
TRBJ2-3 TRBV3-1 CASSQVPSSLAITDTQYF
TRBJ2-5 TRBV29-1 CSVWDPMRGETQYF
TRBJ2-1 TRBV6-5 CASTPDRGLYNEQFF
TRBJ2-3 TRBV12-3/TRBV12-4 CASSGKLTDTQYF
TRBJ2-1 TRBV6-1 CASSEAWGLAGGKSEQFF
TRBJ1-1 TRBV9 CASSVEGGVGTEAFF
TRBJ1-4 TRBV5-1 CASSSGQGAEKLFF
TRBJ2-3 TRBV15 CATSTGQGLPDTQYF
. TRBV24-1 CATSDQRLASYNEQYF
TRBJ1-1 TRBV28 CAIQPGQVNTEAFF
TRBJ2-7 TRBV7-8 CASSWRVGGLASYEQYF
TRBJ2-1 TRBV12-3/TRBV12-4 CASSLGLAGGTYNEQFF
TRBJ2-7 TRBV3-1 CASKKGEGAEQYF
TRBJ1-2 TRBV5-1 CASSGGHLNYGYTF
TRBJ2-5 TRBV7-9 CASSFFVQETQYF
TRBJ1-2 TRBV20-1 CSAGGGGYYGYTF
TRBJ2-5 TRBV5-1 CASSFKATVETQYF
TRBJ1-2 TRBV5-6 CASSYGTGVLGYTF
TRBJ2-5 TRBV7-3 CASSLSSSDETQYF
TRBJ2-5 TRBV12-3/TRBV12-4 CASSLGGLETQYF
TRBJ2-1 TRBV21-1 CASSKQRQGRNEQFF
TRBJ2-7 TRBV25-1 CASSGPGTTYEQYF
TRBJ2-1 TRBV11-1 CASSHGLDPAYEQFF
TRBJ2-7 TRBV30 CAWGQGYEQYF
TRBJ2-5 TRBV4-1 CASSQAANRETQYF
TRBJ2-7 TRBV5-1 CASSTPDRGPYEQYF
TRBJ2-2 TRBV5-4 CASSPTPTGWTGELFF
TRBJ2-6 TRBV6-5 CASITGSQYSSGANVLTF